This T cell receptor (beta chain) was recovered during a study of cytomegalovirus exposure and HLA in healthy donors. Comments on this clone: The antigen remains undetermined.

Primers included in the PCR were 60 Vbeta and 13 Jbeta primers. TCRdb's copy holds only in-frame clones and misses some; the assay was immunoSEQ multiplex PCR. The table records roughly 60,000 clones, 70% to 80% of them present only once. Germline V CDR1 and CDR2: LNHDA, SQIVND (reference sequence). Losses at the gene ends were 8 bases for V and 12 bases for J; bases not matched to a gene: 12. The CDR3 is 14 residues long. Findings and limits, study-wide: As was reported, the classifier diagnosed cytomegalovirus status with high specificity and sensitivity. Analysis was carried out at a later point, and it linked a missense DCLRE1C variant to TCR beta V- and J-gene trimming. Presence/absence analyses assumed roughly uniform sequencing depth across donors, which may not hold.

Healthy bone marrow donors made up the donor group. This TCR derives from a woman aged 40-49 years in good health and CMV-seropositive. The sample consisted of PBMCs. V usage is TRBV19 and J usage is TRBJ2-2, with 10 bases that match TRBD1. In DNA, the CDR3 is TGTGCCAGTGGGGACAGGGGACGCCAAGGAAAGCTGTTTTTT. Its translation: CASGDRGRQGKLFF.